These 23 T cell receptor beta chains originate from one sample sequenced in a study of T cell changes during pregnancy in multiple sclerosis. Libraries were prepared by immunoSEQ multiplex PCR; TCRdb keeps only in-frame clonotypes and omits some of them. This table has roughly 30,000 clones, roughly nine tenths appearing once. The sequenced sample was CD8+ T cells from peripheral blood mononuclear cells, obtained in the first trimester of pregnancy. These receptors were obtained from a female donor with multiple sclerosis, enrolled in a pregnancy study.

The chain couples TRBV2 to TRBJ1-2; D uncertain. Germline loops: CDR1 SNHLY, CDR2 FYNNEI. The CDR3 loop spans 16 amino acids. V was cut by 10 bases and J by 3 bases, with 24 bases left in between. DNA of the CDR3: TGTGCCACTTCTGAATCGGGGTCGGATACCTACTATGGCTACACCTTC. Protein: CATSESGSDTYYGYTF.

This chain uses TRBV9 with TRBJ1-1; D may be TRBD1 (5 bases). The CDR3 totals 14 residues. V dropped 3 bases and J dropped 6 bases, with 15 bases sitting between them. The germline V gene has CDR1 SGDLS and CDR2 YYNGEE. CDR3 sequence reads: CASSEGGQFSEAFF. CDR3 bases: TGTGCCAGCAGCGAGGGAGGACAATTTTCTGAAGCTTTCTTT.

V gene TRBV19 combines with J gene TRBJ2-1; D is perhaps TRBD2 (6 bases). CDR1 LNHDA and CDR2 SQIVND come from the germline V gene (reference sequence). This CDR3 region has 16 residues. V lost 5 bases, J lost 10 bases, and 24 bases lay in between. The CDR3 DNA sequence: TGTGCCAGTAGTCAACCCTCGGGGGTCGACGGCTTCGAGCAGTTCTTC. It encodes CASSQPSGVDGFEQFF. Supplemented by reference TRBV19 and TRBJ2-1, the full variable domain reads DGGITQSPKYLFRKEGQNVTLSCEQNLNHDAMYWYRQDPGQGLRLIYYSQIVNDFQKGDIAEGYSVSREKKESFPLTVTSAQKNPTAFYLCASSQPSGVDGFEQFFGPGTRLTVL.

This chain uses TRBV19 with TRBJ1-2, with D maybe TRBD1 (5 bases). The ends were cut back, 0 bases at V and 2 bases at J, with 7 bases in the middle. CDR1 and CDR2 (germline): LNHDA, SQIVND (reference sequence). This CDR3 region has 14 residues. CDR3 loop: CASSIDGANYGYTF. Here the CDR3 DNA reads TGTGCCAGTAGTATAGATGGGGCGAACTATGGCTACACCTTC.

The genes are TRBV27 and TRBJ1-2; D might be TRBD1 (6 bases). The germline V and J ends were trimmed by 5 bases and 6 bases, with 31 bases remaining between them. The CDR3 loop spans 19 amino acids. Germline CDR1 reads MNHEY; CDR2 reads SMNVEV (reference sequence). The CDR3 reads CASSPIPSDSFYVRDGYTF. The CDR3 coding sequence is TGTGCCAGCAGTCCTATACCTTCGGACAGTTTCTACGTGCGGGATGGCTACACCTTC.

This chain joins TRBV9 and TRBJ2-7, with 8 positions matching TRBD2. The germline CDR1 and CDR2 sequences are SGDLS and YYNGEE. This CDR3 region has 15 residues. V lost 3 bases, J lost 0 bases, and 5 bases stayed unmatched. This CDR3 is CASSAFSGNSYEQYF. CDR3 nucleotides: TGTGCCAGCAGCGCCTTTAGCGGGAACTCCTACGAGCAGTACTTC.

The chain uses TRBV7-8 and TRBJ2-5; 7 nucleotides line up with TRBD1. V lost 4 bases and J lost 1; bases outside the gene matches: 6. The CDR3 is 15 amino acids. The germline V gene encodes CDR1 SGHVS and CDR2 FQNEAQ. The CDR3, as DNA: TGTGCCAGCAGCTCCCGGACAGGACTCCAAGAGACCCAGTACTTC. It specifies CASSSRTGLQETQYF.

This sequence joins TRBV4-1 and TRBJ2-1; 12 nucleotides agree with TRBD2. The CDR3 spans 17 residues. Germline V lookup: CDR1 MGHRA, CDR2 YSYEKL. V was clipped by 1 base and J by 7 bases; unmatched bases: 8. The CDR3 bases are TGCGCCAGCAGCCAAGCACTAGCGGGAGGAACGGCAAATGAGCAGTTCTTC. It is translated as CASSQALAGGTANEQFF.

J is TRBJ1-1 and V is TRBV5-6; 8 nucleotides align to TRBD1. With 3 bases clipped from V and 4 bases from J, the junction kept 2 bases outside the gene matches. Germline V gene data show CDR1 as SGHDT and CDR2 as YYEEEE. This CDR3 is 13 amino acids long. The CDR3 is CASSYDRGTEAFF. The CDR3 coding sequence is TGTGCCAGCAGCTATGACAGGGGCACTGAAGCTTTCTTT.

The chain recombines TRBV13 with TRBJ2-2; 12 bases match TRBD2. CDR1 and CDR2 from the germline V gene are PRHDT and FYEKMQ (reference sequence). The CDR3 has 15 amino acids. V shed 4 bases, J shed 5 bases, and the junction held 2 bases outside the gene matches. In nucleotides, the CDR3 is TGTGCCAGCAGCTACGGGACTAGCGGGACCGGGGAGCTGTTTTTT. Its protein is CASSYGTSGTGELFF.

The chain carries TRBV5-1 and TRBJ2-7, with TRBD1 as a possible D gene (5 bases). Germline assignment: CDR1 SGHRS and CDR2 YFSETQ. There are 14 residues in the CDR3. The germline V and J ends were trimmed by 4 bases and 6 bases, with 17 bases remaining between them. The CDR3 DNA reads as TGCGCCAGCAGCATGGGATCAGGGCAGGTCGAGCAGTACTTC. Translation: CASSMGSGQVEQYF.

The V and J genes are TRBV28 and TRBJ2-1; 7 nucleotides line up with TRBD2. In germline, CDR1 is MDHEN, CDR2 SYDVKM. This CDR3 comprises 14 residues. V dropped 4 bases and J dropped 8; count of bases not matched to a gene: 8. The CDR3 here is CASSSTREGDEQFF. CDR3 nucleotides: TGTGCCAGCAGTTCCACTAGGGAGGGAGATGAGCAGTTCTTC.

The chain's CDR3 is CASGPRTSGSGAYNEQFF. In DNA, the CDR3 is TGTGCTAGTGGTCCGCGGACTAGCGGGAGTGGTGCCTACAATGAGCAGTTCTTC. J is TRBJ2-1 and V is TRBV12-5, with 13 bases that match TRBD2. Trimming removed 5 bases from V and 2 bases from J; junction bases left unmatched: 9. CDR1 and CDR2 from the germline V gene are LGHNT and FRNRAP. The CDR3 has 18 amino acids.

V and J are TRBV28 and TRBJ1-2, with 9 bases that match TRBD1. J gave up 6 bases and V 3 bases, and 11 bases lay outside the gene matches. This CDR3 spans 16 amino acids. Germline CDR1 and CDR2: MDHEN and SYDVKM. The CDR3 DNA sequence: TGTGCCAGCAGTTTGCCCCGGACAGGGGCGGGGAATGGCTACACCTTC. Encoded protein: CASSLPRTGAGNGYTF.

The chain is built from TRBV4-3 and TRBJ1-5, with 9 nucleotides matching TRBD1. Per germline, CDR1 LGHNA and CDR2 YSLEER. This CDR3 contains 17 residues. V trimming: 0 bases; J trimming: 1 base; junction bases outside the gene matches: 4. The CDR3: CASSQDPGQGSNQPQHF. CDR3 nucleotide sequence: TGCGCCAGCAGCCAAGATCCTGGACAGGGGAGCAATCAGCCCCAGCATTTT.

This sequence joins TRBV7-9 and TRBJ1-1; D remains ambiguous. The germline gives CDR1 SEHNR, CDR2 FQNEAQ (reference sequence). This CDR3 spans 14 amino acids. The germline V and J ends were trimmed by 1 base and 1 base, with 7 bases remaining between them. CDR3 in amino acids: CASSLVSGNTEAFF. Here the CDR3 DNA reads TGTGCCAGCAGCTTAGTCTCGGGGAACACTGAAGCTTTCTTT.

This rearrangement joins TRBV2 to TRBJ1-1, with unresolved D. V was pared by 2 bases and J by 0 bases, with 4 bases between. The CDR3 extends over 13 amino acids. The germline CDR1 and CDR2 sequences are SNHLY and FYNNEI. CDR3 protein: CASSEYLNTEAFF. The DNA for the CDR3 is TGTGCCAGCAGTGAATACTTGAACACTGAAGCTTTCTTT.

The rearrangement uses TRBV19 and TRBJ2-3; TRBD2 matches at 13 bases. Germline CDR1 is LNHDA and CDR2 is SQIVND (reference sequence). The CDR3 length is 14 residues. Trimming removed 6 bases from V and 7 bases from J; junction bases left unmatched: 4. In DNA, the CDR3 is TGTGCCAGTAGCCCGGGACTAGCGGGATATACGCAGTATTTT. Translation: CASSPGLAGYTQYF. Drawing the rest from reference TRBV19 and TRBJ2-3, the complete variable domain is DGGITQSPKYLFRKEGQNVTLSCEQNLNHDAMYWYRQDPGQGLRLIYYSQIVNDFQKGDIAEGYSVSREKKESFPLTVTSAQKNPTAFYLCASSPGLAGYTQYFGPGTRLTVL.

The V and J genes are TRBV21-1 and TRBJ2-5; the table assigns TRBD2, which was not confirmed against the DNA. TRBV21-1 is a recognized pseudogene. This CDR3 has 14 amino acids. The CDR3 coding sequence is TGTGCCAGCAGCAAAGTGGACTCGCAAGAGACCCAGTACTTC. It codes for CASSKVDSQETQYF.

The J gene is TRBJ2-3, the V gene TRBV4-1; 14 nucleotides match TRBD2. Trimming took 6 bases from V and 2 from J; bases not matched to a gene: 4. CDR3 length: 16 amino acids. The germline gives CDR1 MGHRA, CDR2 YSYEKL. DNA for the CDR3: TGCGCCAGCAGGCGACTAGCGGGAGGGTACACAGATACGCAGTATTTT. Its translation is CASRRLAGGYTDTQYF.

V usage is TRBV28 and J usage is TRBJ2-7, with TRBD1 matching 10 bases. Trimming removed 6 bases from V and 4 bases from J; junction bases left unmatched: 6. The length of the CDR3 is 14 residues. CDR1 and CDR2 from the germline V gene are MDHEN and SYDVKM. The DNA for the CDR3 is TGTGCCAGCAGACGGGGGACAGGGGAATACGAGCAGTACTTC. The encoded protein is CASRRGTGEYEQYF.

This chain links TRBV4-3 with TRBJ2-7, with unresolved D. With 3 bases removed from V and 1 base from J, the gap between germline ends came to 7 bases. Germline lookup yields CDR1 LGHNA and CDR2 YSLEER. CDR3 size: 13 residues. CDR3 residues: CASSQGSSYEQYF. Written as DNA, the CDR3 is TGCGCCAGCAGCCAGGGCTCATCCTACGAGCAGTACTTC.

The chain combines TRBV7-6 with TRBJ1-1; the D gene is possibly TRBD1 (5 bases). The germline V and J ends were trimmed by 5 bases and 3 bases, with 16 bases remaining between them. CDR3 length: 15 amino acids. Per germline, CDR1 SGHVS and CDR2 FNYEAQ. The DNA for the CDR3 is TGTGCCAGCAGCGCCATCGGGGGGGTGGACACTGAAGCTTTCTTT. It translates to CASSAIGGVDTEAFF.